This entry describes one T cell receptor beta chain. The germline V gene has CDR1 LNHDA and CDR2 SQIVND (reference sequence). Trimming shortened V by 3 bases and J by 13 bases, and 18 bases separated the two germline ends. The CDR3 length is 13 residues. This sample is part of a study of blood T cell repertoires in COVID-19. Study details: Acute and convalescent COVID-19 samples came from the United States, Italy and Spain.

Living in 24 US areas, the participants were between roughly 18 and 89 years of age. Allocation to cohorts depended on clinical history reported by the participants. Method: immunoSEQ multiplex PCR; TCRdb's copy keeps in-frame clones and lacks some. The table lists around 250,000 clones, roughly nine tenths of them singletons. Specimen: PBMCs or T cells enriched from blood (not recorded which). The chain couples TRBV19 to TRBJ1-1, with D maybe TRBD1 (5 bases). The receptor was derived from a human donor in a cohort exposed to, infected with or recovered from COVID-19 (not recorded which). The donor label of this sample is uncertain. The CDR3 sequence is CASSIGTGGSGFF. CDR3 coding DNA: TGTGCCAGTAGTATTGGTACAGGAGGGTCGGGTTTCTTT.